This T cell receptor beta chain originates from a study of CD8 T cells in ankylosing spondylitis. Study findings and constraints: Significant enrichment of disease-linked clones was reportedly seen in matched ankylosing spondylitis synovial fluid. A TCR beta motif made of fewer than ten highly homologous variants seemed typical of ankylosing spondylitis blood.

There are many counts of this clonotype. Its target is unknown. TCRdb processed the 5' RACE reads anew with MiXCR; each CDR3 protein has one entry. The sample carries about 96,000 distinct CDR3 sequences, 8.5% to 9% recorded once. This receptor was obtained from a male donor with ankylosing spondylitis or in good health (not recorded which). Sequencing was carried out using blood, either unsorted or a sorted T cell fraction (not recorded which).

CDR3 amino acids: CASSRSPDGQETQYF. Written as DNA, the CDR3 is TGCGCCAGCAGCCGCAGTCCGGACGGGCAAGAGACCCAGTACTTC. V is TRBV5-1 and J is TRBJ2-5, with D hard to call. V lost 4 bases, J lost 2 bases, and 15 bases lay in between. Germline-derived CDR1 and CDR2 are SGHRS and YFSETQ. The CDR3 runs 15 residues. The full variable domain, completed using reference TRBV5-1 and TRBJ2-5, is KAGVTQTPRYLIKTRGQQVTLSCSPISGHRSVSWYQQTPGQGLQFLFEYFSETQRNKGNFPGRFSGRQFSNSRSEMNVSTLELGDSALYLCASSRSPDGQETQYFGPGTRLLVL.